The rows below give T cell receptor beta chains drawn from one sample of a study of blood T cell repertoires in COVID-19. Using immunoSEQ multiplex PCR, the repertoire was profiled, and TCRdb retains in-frame clones only, with some absent. The sample has about 130,000 clones, around nine tenths seen once; the top ten hold approximately 4.5%. The source material was peripheral blood. Source of these receptors: a man aged 55 to 70 with COVID-19, enrolled during active disease. CDR3s include the opening cysteine and the closing phenylalanine or tryptophan. Each record gives: clone size, V gene, J gene, D gene, CDR3 DNA, CDR3 protein. The D gene is left open where the match is weak. The size field is filled for only some rows; it gives once, few, many or a size class.

abundance: NA
v_gene: TRBV28
j_gene: TRBJ1-1
d_gene: NA
CDR3nt: TGTGCCAGTTTAGACACTGAAGCTTTCTTT
CDR3aa: CASLDTEAFF

abundance: NA
v_gene: TRBV9
j_gene: TRBJ2-2
d_gene: TRBD1
CDR3nt: TGTGCCAGCAGCTACGGACAGGGTGGTCACGGGGAGCTGTTTTTT
CDR3aa: CASSYGQGGHGELFF

abundance: NA
v_gene: TRBV6-5
j_gene: TRBJ1-2
d_gene: NA
CDR3nt: TGTGCCAGCAGTTACAGGGAGGACTATGGCTACACCTTC
CDR3aa: CASSYREDYGYTF

abundance: NA
v_gene: TRBV7-3
j_gene: TRBJ1-3
d_gene: NA
CDR3nt: TGTGCCAGCAGCTTAACATCGGGAAACACCATATATTTT
CDR3aa: CASSLTSGNTIYF

abundance: NA
v_gene: TRBV6-5
j_gene: TRBJ1-2
d_gene: NA
CDR3nt: TGTGCCAGCAGCCCCGGGTACTATGGCTACACCTTC
CDR3aa: CASSPGYYGYTF

abundance: NA
v_gene: TRBV29-1
j_gene: TRBJ1-3
d_gene: TRBD1
CDR3nt: TGCAGCGGCAGGGGGGGAAACACCATATATTTT
CDR3aa: CSGRGGNTIYF

abundance: NA
v_gene: TRBV7-6
j_gene: TRBJ1-6
d_gene: TRBD1
CDR3nt: TGTGCCAGCAGCTTATCAACCGGGACAGGGAATCTGAATTCACCCCTCCACTTT
CDR3aa: CASSLSTGTGNLNSPLHF

abundance: NA
v_gene: TRBV19
j_gene: TRBJ1-6
d_gene: TRBD1
CDR3nt: TGTGCCAGTAGCCTCGGACAGGGTAAGGGGCCCTATAATTCACCCCTCCACTTT
CDR3aa: CASSLGQGKGPYNSPLHF

abundance: NA
v_gene: TRBV5-8
j_gene: TRBJ1-4
d_gene: NA
CDR3nt: TGTGCCAGCAGCTTCGGACAACCGAATGAAAAACTGTTTTTT
CDR3aa: CASSFGQPNEKLFF

abundance: NA
v_gene: TRBV6-2/TRBV6-3
j_gene: TRBJ2-3
d_gene: NA
CDR3nt: TGTGCCAGCAGTCCCCTTAGTGCGCGAGATACGCAGTATTTT
CDR3aa: CASSPLSARDTQYF

abundance: NA
v_gene: TRBV9
j_gene: TRBJ1-1
d_gene: TRBD1
CDR3nt: TGTGCCAGCAGCGTAGTTTCGGGACAGGGGTCCACTGAAGCTTTCTTT
CDR3aa: CASSVVSGQGSTEAFF

abundance: NA
v_gene: TRBV4-3
j_gene: TRBJ2-7
d_gene: NA
CDR3nt: TGCGCCAGCAGCCAAGGGCAGATGGCCTACGAGCAGTACTTC
CDR3aa: CASSQGQMAYEQYF

abundance: NA
v_gene: TRBV6-5
j_gene: TRBJ2-7
d_gene: NA
CDR3nt: TGTGCCAGCAGTTGGGCAGGGAACAACGAGCAGTACTTC
CDR3aa: CASSWAGNNEQYF

abundance: once
v_gene: TRBV27
j_gene: TRBJ2-1
d_gene: TRBD2
CDR3nt: TGTGCCAGCAGGTCGACTAGCGGGGGGTACAATGAGCAGTTCTTC
CDR3aa: CASRSTSGGYNEQFF

abundance: NA
v_gene: TRBV27
j_gene: TRBJ2-6
d_gene: NA
CDR3nt: TGTGCCAGCAGTTTTCGGGAATCTGGGGCCAACGTCCTGACTTTC
CDR3aa: CASSFRESGANVLTF